This is a list of T cell receptor beta chains from one sample in a study of cytotoxic CD8 clonotypes in ibrutinib-treated CLL. Generated by immunoSEQ multiplex PCR, the TCRdb table keeps only in-frame clones and is missing some. The sample has about 140,000 clones, roughly 80% seen once. Here the sequenced sample was PBMCs, taken after 12 months of ibrutinib treatment. Every receptor here comes from a human donor with chronic lymphocytic leukemia. Both conserved end residues are part of each CDR3. Fields, in order: clone size, V gene, J gene, D gene, CDR3 DNA, CDR3 protein. D genes are given only for firm matches. Expanded clones get a size class; other rows say once, few or many, or leave the size out.

once,TRBV10-3,TRBJ2-1,TRBD1,TGTGCCATCAGGGGGACAGGGGACAACAATGAGCAGTTCTTC,CAIRGTGDNNEQFF
-,TRBV28,TRBJ1-2,-,TGTGCCAGCAGATACAACTATGGCTACACCTTC,CASRYNYGYTF
once,TRBV28,TRBJ2-3,TRBD2,TGTGCCAGCACAACTAGCGGGAGTGAGGGAAGCACAGATACGCAGTATTTT,CASTTSGSEGSTDTQYF
-,TRBV5-1,TRBJ2-2,TRBD1,TGCGCCAGCAGCCGAGGACAGGGAAACACCGGGGAGCTGTTTTTT,CASSRGQGNTGELFF
once,TRBV18,TRBJ2-2,TRBD1,TGTGCCAGCCTTAGAACAGGGGGCACGATAGGAACCGGGGAGCTGTTTTTT,CASLRTGGTIGTGELFF
-,TRBV7-2,TRBJ2-5,TRBD1,TGTGCCAGCAGCTCCCAAGGGACAGGGCAAGAGACCCAGTACTTC,CASSSQGTGQETQYF
few,TRBV14,TRBJ1-1,-,TGTGCCAGCAGCCAAGTTCGGAACACTGAAGCTTTCTTT,CASSQVRNTEAFF
-,TRBV28,TRBJ1-1,TRBD1,TGTGCCAGCAGACAGGACAGGGCGGGCACTGAAGCTTTCTTT,CASRQDRAGTEAFF
-,TRBV5-1,TRBJ1-2,-,TGCGCCAGCAGCTCCTGGGGTTCGGACTATGGCTACACCTTC,CASSSWGSDYGYTF
-,TRBV6-1,TRBJ2-7,TRBD2,TGTGCCAGCAGTGAAGCTAGCGGGGAAGCCCCCCGGGAGCAGTACTTC,CASSEASGEAPREQYF
-,TRBV15,TRBJ2-1,TRBD1,TGTGCCACCAGCAGCCTCTGGGCGACAGGGGACAATGAGCAGTTCTTC,CATSSLWATGDNEQFF
once,TRBV11-3,TRBJ2-1,TRBD2,TGTGCCAGCAGCTCAGGACTAGCGGGAGGGAACAATGAGCAGTTCTTC,CASSSGLAGGNNEQFF
-,TRBV5-1,TRBJ2-3,-,TGCGCCAGCAGCTTGGATCCCCGTCCGAGGGGCACAGATACGCAGTATTTT,CASSLDPRPRGTDTQYF
-,TRBV5-1,TRBJ1-1,-,TGCGCCAGCAGGGGACACCCGGGGAACACTGAAGCTTTCTTT,CASRGHPGNTEAFF
few,TRBV6-6,TRBJ1-6,-,TGTGCCAGCAGTAACAATAATTCACCCCTCCACTTT,CASSNNNSPLHF
-,TRBV18,TRBJ1-6,-,TGTGCCAGCTCACCCACGGGGGGCGAGCAAATTGGTTCACCCCTCCACTTT,CASSPTGGEQIGSPLHF
-,TRBV28,TRBJ1-5,-,TGTGCCAGCAGTTTTTTTGACAGTTTACAGCCCCAGCATTTT,CASSFFDSLQPQHF
-,TRBV29-1,TRBJ2-3,TRBD1,TGCAGCGTGGACAGGGACCCAAACACAGATACGCAGTATTTT,CSVDRDPNTDTQYF
once,TRBV28,TRBJ2-3,-,TGTGCCAGCAGTTTTCCCCTAGGTTATACGCAGTATTTT,CASSFPLGYTQYF
-,TRBV7-6,TRBJ2-7,TRBD2,TGTGCCAGCAGCTTGTTTAGCGGGAGTTACGAGCAGTACTTC,CASSLFSGSYEQYF
-,TRBV6-5,TRBJ1-2,-,TGTGCCAGCAGTCCCGGGACTTCACTGGACTATGGCTACACCTTC,CASSPGTSLDYGYTF
-,TRBV10-3,TRBJ2-1,TRBD2,TGTGCCATCATACGCGGGAGTAGTAACAATGAGCAGTTCTTC,CAIIRGSSNNEQFF
-,TRBV19,TRBJ2-7,-,TGTGCCAGTAGTAGTATCGGCGACCAATCCTACGAGCAGTACTTC,CASSSIGDQSYEQYF
-,TRBV2,TRBJ1-6,-,TGTGCCAGCAAAGAGAGCGAGGGAGGCTCACCCCTCCACTTT,CASKESEGGSPLHF
-,TRBV7-2,TRBJ2-7,-,TGTGCCAGCAGCCTCAGCTCCTACGAGCAGTACTTC,CASSLSSYEQYF
-,TRBV28,TRBJ1-4,-,TGTGCCAGCAGTAACACAGGCGGGAGGGAAAAACTGTTTTTT,CASSNTGGREKLFF
-,TRBV27,TRBJ1-2,TRBD1,TGTGCCAGCAGCCATTCGACAGGGGTCGGAGGCTACACCTTC,CASSHSTGVGGYTF
-,TRBV5-1,TRBJ2-2,-,TGCGCCAGCAGGAGTCGCGTGAACACCGGGGAGCTGTTTTTT,CASRSRVNTGELFF
few,TRBV4-2,TRBJ1-4,-,TGTGCCAGCAGCCAAGCCGCTGGGTCAAATAATGAAAAACTGTTTTTT,CASSQAAGSNNEKLFF
-,TRBV4-2,TRBJ1-1,TRBD1,TGTGCCAGCAGCCAAGTAGACAGGGAGAACACTGAAGCTTTCTTT,CASSQVDRENTEAFF
-,TRBV28,TRBJ2-1,TRBD2,TGTGCCGCCCTAGCGGGCGACCTAGACTACAATGAGCAGTTCTTC,CAALAGDLDYNEQFF
-,TRBV11-2,TRBJ2-7,-,TGTGCCAGCAGCTTAGCCCAAAGGGGCGACGAGCAGTACTTC,CASSLAQRGDEQYF
once,TRBV6-6,TRBJ2-1,-,TGTGCCAGCAGTTACTTACCGGGGGACCAGGTTGAGCAGTTCTTC,CASSYLPGDQVEQFF
-,TRBV7-3,TRBJ1-1,-,TGTGCCAGCAGCCGCACAGGGAACACTGAAGCTTTCTTT,CASSRTGNTEAFF
-,TRBV4-1,TRBJ1-4,-,TGCGCCAGCAGCCCAGCGGGGGCGTCTAATGAAAAACTGTTTTTT,CASSPAGASNEKLFF
-,TRBV2,TRBJ1-4,-,TGTGCCAGCAGTGAGAAAGGGTTTGTTGAAAAACTGTTTTTT,CASSEKGFVEKLFF
-,TRBV6-5,TRBJ2-7,TRBD2,TGTGCCAGCAGTTACTGGGGACTAGCGGACGAGCAGTACTTC,CASSYWGLADEQYF
-,TRBV5-6,TRBJ1-1,TRBD1,TGTGCCAGCAGCCCCGACAGGGCGGGCACTGAAGCTTTCTTT,CASSPDRAGTEAFF
-,TRBV19,TRBJ1-3,TRBD1,TGTGCCAGTAGTACGGGACAGGTTGAGTCTGGAAACACCATATATTTT,CASSTGQVESGNTIYF
-,TRBV30,TRBJ2-6,-,TGTGCCTGGAGTAGGAGCTCTGGGGCCAACGTCCTGACTTTC,CAWSRSSGANVLTF
-,TRBV5-1,TRBJ2-2,TRBD1,TGCGCCAGCAGCTTGGCTCCAGGGGGAACCGGGGAGCTGTTTTTT,CASSLAPGGTGELFF
-,TRBV7-9,TRBJ2-7,-,TGTGCCAGCAGCTTAGTGACAGACGAGCAGTACTTC,CASSLVTDEQYF
-,TRBV7-9,TRBJ2-3,-,TGTGCCAGCAGCACCGTAGGGGATACGCAGTATTTT,CASSTVGDTQYF
-,TRBV6-5,TRBJ2-7,-,TGTGCCAGCAGTTACTCTTCCGCATACGAGCAGTACTTC,CASSYSSAYEQYF
-,TRBV7-2,TRBJ2-2,-,TGTGCCAGCAGCTTTGCCACAAACACCGGGGAGCTGTTTTTT,CASSFATNTGELFF
-,TRBV5-1,TRBJ1-3,-,TGCGCCAGCAGCTTGGCGGTCTCTGGAAACACCATATATTTT,CASSLAVSGNTIYF
-,TRBV12-2,TRBJ2-2,-,TGTGCAAGTCGCTTAATAGGACTAGCGAACACCGGGGAGCTGTTTTTT,CASRLIGLANTGELFF
-,TRBV11-2,TRBJ1-2,-,TGTGCCAGCAGCCGGGACACTAACTATGGCTACACCTTC,CASSRDTNYGYTF